This record looks at one T cell receptor beta chain sequence and its context. Its antigen is unknown. The table came from immunoSEQ multiplex PCR; TCRdb's copy has only in-frame clones and leaves some out. There are around 300,000 clones in the sample; roughly nine tenths occur only once, and around 6.4% lies in the top ten. This sample is drawn from a study of Ad26.COV2.S vaccination and SARS-CoV-2 variants. In the study overall: Vaccine-arm donor from the placebo-controlled COV1001 Ad26.COV2.S trial. Dosing was one shot or two shots 56 days apart. Overall study findings and caveats: In vaccinated individuals, spike-specific CD8+ and CD4+ T cell responses reportedly displayed substantial breadth.

This CDR3 comprises 14 residues. The germline CDR1 and CDR2 sequences are SGHNT and YENEEA. Trimming shortened V by 2 bases and J by 4 bases, and 8 bases separated the two germline ends. Indicated treatment: 15 to 20 received Ad26.COV2.S at low or high dose, single or two shots; about 5 received placebo; per-sample allocation not given. Sampling occurred on day 63 after the first vaccine or placebo injection. Vaccination used an Ad26 vector expressing Wuhan-strain SARS-CoV-2 spike. The chain joins TRBV11-3 to TRBJ2-2, with D tentatively TRBD1 or TRBD2 (5 bases each). Sequences were derived from peripheral blood, sampled in a trial of Ad26.COV2.S vaccine versus placebo. The TCR comes from a person between 18 and 60 years old who received the Ad26.COV2.S COVID-19 vaccine or a placebo. The CDR3 DNA reads TGTGCCAGCAGCTTACGTGGGGGCACCGGGGAGCTGTTTTTT. It translates to CASSLRGGTGELFF. The full variable domain, in which reference TRBV11-3 and TRBJ2-2 provide the parts outside the CDR3, is EAGVVQSPRYKIIEKKQPVAFWCNPISGHNTLYWYLQNLGQGPELLIRYENEEAVDDSQLPKDRFSAERLKGVDSTLKIQPAELGDSAVYLCASSLRGGTGELFFGEGSRLTVL.